This TCR beta chain originates from a study of PD-1 blockade in classical Hodgkin lymphoma. The time point denotes: newly diagnosed, previously untreated cHL patient sample. Sequencing was performed with immunoSEQ multiplex PCR; in TCRdb, only in-frame clones are kept and a portion is missing. The sample lists under 80,000 clones, over 90% occurring once. The V end lost 2 bases, the J end lost 8 bases, and 12 bases lay between the germline ends. The germline gives CDR1 MNHNY, CDR2 SVGAGI (reference sequence). This CDR3 comprises 13 residues. This clonotype was obtained from a human donor with classical Hodgkin lymphoma. The chain couples TRBV6-6 to TRBJ1-2, with a tentative D call TRBD1 (6 bases). The material sequenced was peripheral blood mononuclear cells (PBMCs). The CDR3 loop is CASSYGGAGGYTF. CDR3 DNA: TGTGCCAGCAGTTACGGGGGGGCTGGAGGCTACACCTTC.